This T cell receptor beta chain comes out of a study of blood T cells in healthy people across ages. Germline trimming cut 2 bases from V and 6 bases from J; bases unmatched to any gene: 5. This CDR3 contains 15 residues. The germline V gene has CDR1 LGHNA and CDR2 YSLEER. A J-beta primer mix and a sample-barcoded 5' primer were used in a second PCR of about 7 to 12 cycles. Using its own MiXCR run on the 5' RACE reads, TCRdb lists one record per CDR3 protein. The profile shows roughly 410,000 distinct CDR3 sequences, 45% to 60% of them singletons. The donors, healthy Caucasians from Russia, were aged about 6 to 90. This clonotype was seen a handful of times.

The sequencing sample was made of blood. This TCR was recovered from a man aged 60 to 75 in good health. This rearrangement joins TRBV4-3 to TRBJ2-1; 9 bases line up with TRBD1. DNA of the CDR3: TGCGCCAGCAGCCAAACCGGGACAGGGATCAATGAGCAGTTCTTC. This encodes CASSQTGTGINEQFF.